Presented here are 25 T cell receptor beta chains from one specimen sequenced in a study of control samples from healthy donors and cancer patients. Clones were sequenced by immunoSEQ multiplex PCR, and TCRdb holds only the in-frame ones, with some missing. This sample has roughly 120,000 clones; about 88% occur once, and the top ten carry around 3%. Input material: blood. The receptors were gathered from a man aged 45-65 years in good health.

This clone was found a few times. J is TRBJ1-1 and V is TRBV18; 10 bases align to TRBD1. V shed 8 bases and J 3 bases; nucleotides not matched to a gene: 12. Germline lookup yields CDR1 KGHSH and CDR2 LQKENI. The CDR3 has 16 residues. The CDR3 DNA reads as TGTGCCAGCACCAAGAGACAGGGGGCCCTGGACACTGAAGCTTTCTTT. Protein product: CASTKRQGALDTEAFF.

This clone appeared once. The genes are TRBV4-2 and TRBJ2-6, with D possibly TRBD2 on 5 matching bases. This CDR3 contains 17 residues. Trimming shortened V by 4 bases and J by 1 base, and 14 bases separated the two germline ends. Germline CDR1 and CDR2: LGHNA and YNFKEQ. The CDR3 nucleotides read TGTGCCAGCAGCCTAGGGAGTACCCGGTCTGGGGCCAACGTCCTGACTTTC. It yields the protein CASSLGSTRSGANVLTF.

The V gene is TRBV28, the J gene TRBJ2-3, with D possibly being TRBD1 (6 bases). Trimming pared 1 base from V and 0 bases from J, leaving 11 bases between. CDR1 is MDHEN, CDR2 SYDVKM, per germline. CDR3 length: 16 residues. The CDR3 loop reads CASSLLTGASTDTQYF. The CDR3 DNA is TGTGCCAGCAGTTTATTGACAGGTGCTAGCACAGATACGCAGTATTTT.

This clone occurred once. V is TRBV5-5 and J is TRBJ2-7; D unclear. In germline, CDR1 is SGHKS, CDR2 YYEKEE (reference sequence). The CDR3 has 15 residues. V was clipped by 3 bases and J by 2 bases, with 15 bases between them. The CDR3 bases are TGTGCCAGCAGCTCCTCCTCCGCACCGACCTACGAGCAGTACTTC. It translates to CASSSSSAPTYEQYF.

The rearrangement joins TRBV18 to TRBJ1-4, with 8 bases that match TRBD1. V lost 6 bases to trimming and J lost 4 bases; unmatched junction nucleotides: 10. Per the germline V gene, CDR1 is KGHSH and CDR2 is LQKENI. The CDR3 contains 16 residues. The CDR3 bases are TGTGCCAGCTCGACACCCCCAGGACAGGGTAATGAAAAACTGTTTTTT. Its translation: CASSTPPGQGNEKLFF.

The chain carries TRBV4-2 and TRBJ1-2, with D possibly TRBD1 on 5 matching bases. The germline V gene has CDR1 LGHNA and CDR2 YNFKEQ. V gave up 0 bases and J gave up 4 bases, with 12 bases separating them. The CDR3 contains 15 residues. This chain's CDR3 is CASSQEAGGSYGYTF. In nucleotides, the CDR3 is TGTGCCAGCAGCCAAGAAGCTGGGGGAAGCTATGGCTACACCTTC.

CDR3 in amino acids: CAWRTTGGSYNEQFF. As DNA, the CDR3 is TGTGCCTGGAGAACTACAGGGGGCTCCTACAATGAGCAGTTCTTC. The chain joins TRBV30 to TRBJ2-1; 8 bases map to TRBD1. J gave up 0 bases and V 3 bases, and 4 bases lay outside the gene matches. The CDR3 runs to 15 residues. The V gene's germline CDR1 is GTSNPN and CDR2 SVGIG (reference sequence).

The DNA of the CDR3 is TGTGCCAGTAGTACTTGGGCCACAAGCTCCTACAATGAGCAGTTCTTC. Its translation is CASSTWATSSYNEQFF. The J gene is TRBJ2-1, the V gene TRBV19; no firm D call. The germline CDR1 and CDR2 sequences are LNHDA and SQIVND (reference sequence). Deletions cut 4 bases from V and 0 bases from J, with 13 bases between. CDR3 length: 16 amino acids.

CDR3 sequence (DNA): TGTGCCACCAGTGATTCACCAGGGAATGAGCAGTTCTTC. Residues: CATSDSPGNEQFF. V and J are TRBV24-1 and TRBJ2-1; possible D gene TRBD1, 5 bases. CDR1 and CDR2 (germline): KGHDR, SFDVKD. The CDR3 runs 13 residues. V lost 2 bases and J 7 bases, leaving 8 bases between the germline ends.

The chain's CDR3 is CASSLVAGYATNEKLFF. For the CDR3, the DNA is TGCGCCAGCAGCTTGGTGGCCGGGTATGCAACTAATGAAAAACTGTTTTTT. The gene calls are TRBV5-1 and TRBJ1-4, with no clear D. Germline CDR1 is SGHRS and CDR2 is YFSETQ. The CDR3 runs 17 residues. V was trimmed by 0 bases and J by 0 bases, leaving 12 bases between them.

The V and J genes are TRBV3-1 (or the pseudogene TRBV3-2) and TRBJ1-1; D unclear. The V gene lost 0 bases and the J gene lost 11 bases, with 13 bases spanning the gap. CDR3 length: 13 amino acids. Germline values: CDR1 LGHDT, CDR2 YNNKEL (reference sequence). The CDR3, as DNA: TGTGCCAGCAGCCAAGAACCGGGGAGTGGTGCTTTCTTT. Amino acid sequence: CASSQEPGSGAFF.

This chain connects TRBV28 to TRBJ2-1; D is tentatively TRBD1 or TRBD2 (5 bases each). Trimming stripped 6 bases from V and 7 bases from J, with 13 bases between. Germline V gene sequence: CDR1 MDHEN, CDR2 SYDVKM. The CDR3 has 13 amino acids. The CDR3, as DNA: TGTGCCAGCAGGACTACGGGGCTAAATGAGCAGTTCTTC. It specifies CASRTTGLNEQFF. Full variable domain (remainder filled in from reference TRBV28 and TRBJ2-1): DVKVTQSSRYLVKRTGEKVFLECVQDMDHENMFWYRQDPGLGLRLIYFSYDVKMKEKGDIPEGYSVSREKKERFSLILESASTNQTSMYLCASRTTGLNEQFFGPGTRLTVL.

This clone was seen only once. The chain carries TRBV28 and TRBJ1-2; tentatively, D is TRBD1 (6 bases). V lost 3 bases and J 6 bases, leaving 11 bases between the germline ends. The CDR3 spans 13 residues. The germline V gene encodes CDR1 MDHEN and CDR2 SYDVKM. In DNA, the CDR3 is TGTGCCAGCAGTTTGCCAGGGGTGGATGGCTACACCTTC. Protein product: CASSLPGVDGYTF.

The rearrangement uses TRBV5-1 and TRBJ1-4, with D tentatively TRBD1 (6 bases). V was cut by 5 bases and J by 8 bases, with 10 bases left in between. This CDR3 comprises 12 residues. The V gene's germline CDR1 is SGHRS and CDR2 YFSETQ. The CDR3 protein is CASRGQGEKLFF. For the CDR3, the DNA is TGCGCCAGCAGGGGGCAGGGGGAAAAACTGTTTTTT.

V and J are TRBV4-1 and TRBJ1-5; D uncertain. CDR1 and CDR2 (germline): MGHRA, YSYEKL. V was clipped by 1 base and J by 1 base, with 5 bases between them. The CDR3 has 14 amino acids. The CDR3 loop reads CASSQVASNQPQHF. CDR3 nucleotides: TGCGCCAGCAGCCAAGTCGCGAGCAATCAGCCCCAGCATTTT.

For the CDR3, the DNA is TGTGCCAGCAAGACAGGGACGGTCGGGGAGCTGTTTTTT. It codes for CASKTGTVGELFF. The chain employs TRBV6-6 and TRBJ2-2; 7 bases agree with TRBD1. J lost 7 bases, V lost 7 bases, and 6 bases had no gene match. Germline V gene data show CDR1 as MNHNY and CDR2 as SVGAGI (reference sequence). The CDR3 is made up of 13 amino acids.

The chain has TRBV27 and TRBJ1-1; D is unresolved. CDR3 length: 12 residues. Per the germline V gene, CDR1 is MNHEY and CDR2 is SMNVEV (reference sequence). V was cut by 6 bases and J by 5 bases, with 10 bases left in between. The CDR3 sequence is CASRNIGTEAFF. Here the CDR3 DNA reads TGTGCCAGCAGGAATATCGGGACTGAAGCTTTCTTT.

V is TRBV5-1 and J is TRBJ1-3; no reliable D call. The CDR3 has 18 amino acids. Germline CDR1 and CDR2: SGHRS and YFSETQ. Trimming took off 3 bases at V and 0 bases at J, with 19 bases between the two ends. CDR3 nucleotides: TGCGCCAGCAGCTCCACGAACATTTACCCGAGCTCTGGAAACACCATATATTTT. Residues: CASSSTNIYPSSGNTIYF.

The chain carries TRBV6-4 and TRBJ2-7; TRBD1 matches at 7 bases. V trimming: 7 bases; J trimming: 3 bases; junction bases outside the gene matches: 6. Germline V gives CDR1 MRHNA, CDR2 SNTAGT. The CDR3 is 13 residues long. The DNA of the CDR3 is TGTGCCAGCAATGGACAGGTGGACTACGAGCAGTACTTC. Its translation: CASNGQVDYEQYF.

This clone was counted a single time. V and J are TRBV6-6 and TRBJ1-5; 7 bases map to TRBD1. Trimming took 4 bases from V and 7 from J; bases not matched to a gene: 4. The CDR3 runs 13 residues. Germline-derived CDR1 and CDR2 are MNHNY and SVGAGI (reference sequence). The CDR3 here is CASSSQDRQPQHF. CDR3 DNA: TGTGCCAGCAGTTCCCAGGACAGGCAGCCCCAGCATTTT.

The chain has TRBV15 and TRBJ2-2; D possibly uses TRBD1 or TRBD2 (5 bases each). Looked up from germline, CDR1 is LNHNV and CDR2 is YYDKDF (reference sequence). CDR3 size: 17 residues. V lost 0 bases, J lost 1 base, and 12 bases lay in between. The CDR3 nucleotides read TGTGCCACCAGCAGAGATCGGGGCCCCGGGAACACCGGGGAGCTGTTTTTT. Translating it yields CATSRDRGPGNTGELFF. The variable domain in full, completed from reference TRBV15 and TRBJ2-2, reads DAMVIQNPRYQVTQFGKPVTLSCSQTLNHNVMYWYQQKSSQAPKLLFHYYDKDFNNEADTPDNFQSRRPNTSFCFLDIRSPGLGDTAMYLCATSRDRGPGNTGELFFGEGSRLTVL.

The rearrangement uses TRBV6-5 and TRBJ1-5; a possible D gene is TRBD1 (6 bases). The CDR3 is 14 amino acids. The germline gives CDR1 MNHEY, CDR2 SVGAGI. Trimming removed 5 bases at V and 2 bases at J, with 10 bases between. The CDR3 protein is CASSTRGGNQPQHF. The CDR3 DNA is TGTGCCAGCAGTACCAGGGGTGGCAATCAGCCCCAGCATTTT.

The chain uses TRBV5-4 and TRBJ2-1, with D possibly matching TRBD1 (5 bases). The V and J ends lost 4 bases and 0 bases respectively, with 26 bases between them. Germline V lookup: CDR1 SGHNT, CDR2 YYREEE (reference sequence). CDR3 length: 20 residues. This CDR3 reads CASSVQWQGSFRSSYNEQFF. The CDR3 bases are TGTGCCAGCAGCGTGCAGTGGCAGGGCTCTTTCCGAAGCTCCTACAATGAGCAGTTCTTC.

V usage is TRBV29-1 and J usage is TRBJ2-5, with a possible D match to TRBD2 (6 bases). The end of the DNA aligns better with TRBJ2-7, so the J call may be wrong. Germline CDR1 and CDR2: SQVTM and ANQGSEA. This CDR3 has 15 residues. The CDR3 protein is CSVRESLAGPYEQYF. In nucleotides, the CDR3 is TGCAGCGTCCGAGAGTCACTAGCTGGCCCTTACGAGCAGTACTTC.

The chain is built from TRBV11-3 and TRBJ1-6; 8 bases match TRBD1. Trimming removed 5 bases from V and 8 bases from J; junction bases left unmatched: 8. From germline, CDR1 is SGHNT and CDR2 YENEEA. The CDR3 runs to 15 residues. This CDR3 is CASSTSGQGDSPLHF. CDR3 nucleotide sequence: TGTGCCAGCAGCACCTCCGGACAGGGAGATTCACCCCTCCACTTT.